This T cell receptor beta chain was captured in a study of blood T cells in healthy people across ages. Sample-barcoded 5' priming and a J-beta primer mix drove a second PCR of roughly 7 to 11 cycles. Each CDR3 protein is one row after TCRdb ran MiXCR on the 5' RACE reads. The repertoire has hundreds of thousands of distinct CDR3 sequences, under 65% of them found once; the top ten carry over 35%. The sample holds a few counts of this clonotype. The CDR3 length is 15 residues. Looked up from germline, CDR1 is ENHRY and CDR2 is SYGVKD. V was cut by 11 bases and J by 1 base, with 17 bases left in between. The amount of total RNA extracted per sample was at least 5 micrograms.

This receptor was obtained from a man aged 55 to 69 in good health. The sequencing sample was made of blood. V is TRBV10-3 and J is TRBJ1-4; D ambiguous. The CDR3 DNA follows: TGTGCCGCCCACGGGGAGCAAGGAACTAATGAAAAACTGTTTTTT. Translation gives CAAHGEQGTNEKLFF.